This T cell receptor (beta chain) was identified in a study of blood T cell repertoires in COVID-19. In the study overall: Acute-phase and convalescent COVID-19 samples originated in the United States, Italy and Spain.

Original processing notes: Nucleated cell counts were estimated from reference gene primer amplification. Some clones are missing from TCRdb's copy, which holds only in-frame ones; the method was immunoSEQ multiplex PCR. That table furnishes V, J and clone size, whereas the DNA furnished D and trimming. Among roughly 300,000 clones listed, roughly 87% were seen once. Those enrolled, adults aged roughly 18 to 90 years, came from about 24 US areas. Cohort 3 recovery required two negative PCRs, clearance, or symptom resolution. V gave up 2 bases and J gave up 1 base, with 8 bases separating them. Germline V gene lookup returns CDR1 SNHLY and CDR2 FYNNEI. This CDR3 contains 14 residues.

Sequenced sample: PBMCs or T cells enriched from blood (not recorded which). The genes are TRBV2 and TRBJ2-5, with D perhaps matching TRBD2 (5 bases). This TCR came from a woman younger than 45 who had recovered from COVID-19. In DNA form, the CDR3 reads TGTGCCAGCAGTGAATTAGCGCCCCAAGAGACCCAGTACTTC. Translated: CASSELAPQETQYF.